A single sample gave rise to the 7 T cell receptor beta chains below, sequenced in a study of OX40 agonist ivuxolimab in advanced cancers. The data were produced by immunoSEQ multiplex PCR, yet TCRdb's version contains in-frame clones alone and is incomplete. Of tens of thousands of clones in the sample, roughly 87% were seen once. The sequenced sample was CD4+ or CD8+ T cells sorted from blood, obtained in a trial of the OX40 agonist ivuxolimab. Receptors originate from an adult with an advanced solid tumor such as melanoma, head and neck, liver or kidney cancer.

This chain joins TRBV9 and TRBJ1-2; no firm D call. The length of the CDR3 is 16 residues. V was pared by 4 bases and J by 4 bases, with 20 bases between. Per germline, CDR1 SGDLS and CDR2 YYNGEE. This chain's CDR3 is CASSPSRVGTAYGYTF. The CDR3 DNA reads TGTGCCAGCAGCCCGAGCCGTGTCGGCACGGCCTATGGCTACACCTTC.

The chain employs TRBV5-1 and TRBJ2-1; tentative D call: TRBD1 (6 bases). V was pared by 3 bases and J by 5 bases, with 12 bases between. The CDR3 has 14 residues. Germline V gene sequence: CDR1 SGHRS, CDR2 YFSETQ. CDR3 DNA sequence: TGCGCCAGCAGCTGGACAGAGGGGAACAATGAGCAGTTCTTC. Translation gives CASSWTEGNNEQFF.

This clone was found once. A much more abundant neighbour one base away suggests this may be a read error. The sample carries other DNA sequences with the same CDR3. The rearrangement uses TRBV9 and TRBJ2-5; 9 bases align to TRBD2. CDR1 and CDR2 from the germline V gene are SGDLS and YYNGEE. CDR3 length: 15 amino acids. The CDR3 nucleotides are TGTGCCAGCAGCGTAGATAGCGGGGGCGGGGAGACTCAGTACTTC. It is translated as CASSVDSGGGETQYF. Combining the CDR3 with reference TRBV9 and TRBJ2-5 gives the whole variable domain DSGVTQTPKHLITATGQRVTLRCSPRSGDLSVYWYQQSLDQGLQFLIQYYNGEERAKGNILERFSAQQFPDLHSELNLSSLELGDSALYFCASSVDSGGGETQYFGPGTRLLVL.

DNA for the CDR3: TGTGCCAGCAGCGTACATGGGGAATCTGAGCAGTTCTTC. Its translation: CASSVHGESEQFF. This chain uses TRBV9 with TRBJ2-1; D remains unclear. Trimming left V 1 base short and J 9 bases short, with 11 bases between. The CDR3 loop spans 13 amino acids. The germline V gene has CDR1 SGDLS and CDR2 YYNGEE.

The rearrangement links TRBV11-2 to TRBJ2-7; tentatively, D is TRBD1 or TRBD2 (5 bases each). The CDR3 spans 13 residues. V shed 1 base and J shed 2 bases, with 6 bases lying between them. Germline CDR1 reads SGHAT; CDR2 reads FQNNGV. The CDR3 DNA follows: TGTGCCAGCAGCTTAGGGGGGACCTACGAGCAGTACGTC. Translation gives CASSLGGTYEQYV.

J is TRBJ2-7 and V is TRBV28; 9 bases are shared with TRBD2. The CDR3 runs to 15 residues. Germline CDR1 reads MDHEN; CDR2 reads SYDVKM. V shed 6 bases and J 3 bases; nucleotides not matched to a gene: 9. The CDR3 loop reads CASRGVAGGFYEQYF. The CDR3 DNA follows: TGTGCCAGCAGGGGGGTCGCGGGAGGGTTCTACGAGCAGTACTTC.

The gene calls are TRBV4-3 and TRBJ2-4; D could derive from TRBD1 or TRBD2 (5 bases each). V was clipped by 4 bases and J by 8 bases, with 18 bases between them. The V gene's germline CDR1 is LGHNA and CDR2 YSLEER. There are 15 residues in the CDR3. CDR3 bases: TGCGCCAGCAGCCCCGGTCCCGGGACCCTAGACATTCAGTACTTC. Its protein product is CASSPGPGTLDIQYF.